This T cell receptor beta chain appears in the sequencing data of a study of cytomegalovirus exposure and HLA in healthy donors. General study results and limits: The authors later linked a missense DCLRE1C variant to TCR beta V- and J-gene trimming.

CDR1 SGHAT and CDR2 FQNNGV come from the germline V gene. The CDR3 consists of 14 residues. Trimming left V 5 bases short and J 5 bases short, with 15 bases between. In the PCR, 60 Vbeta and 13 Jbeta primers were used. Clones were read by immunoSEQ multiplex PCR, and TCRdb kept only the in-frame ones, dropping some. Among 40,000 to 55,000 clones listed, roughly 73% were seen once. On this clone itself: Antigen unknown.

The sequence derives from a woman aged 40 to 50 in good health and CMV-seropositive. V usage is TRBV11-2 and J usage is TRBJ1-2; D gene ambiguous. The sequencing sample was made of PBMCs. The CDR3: CASSPRRTAYGYTF. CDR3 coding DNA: TGTGCCAGCAGCCCTAGGAGGACCGCTTATGGCTACACCTTC.